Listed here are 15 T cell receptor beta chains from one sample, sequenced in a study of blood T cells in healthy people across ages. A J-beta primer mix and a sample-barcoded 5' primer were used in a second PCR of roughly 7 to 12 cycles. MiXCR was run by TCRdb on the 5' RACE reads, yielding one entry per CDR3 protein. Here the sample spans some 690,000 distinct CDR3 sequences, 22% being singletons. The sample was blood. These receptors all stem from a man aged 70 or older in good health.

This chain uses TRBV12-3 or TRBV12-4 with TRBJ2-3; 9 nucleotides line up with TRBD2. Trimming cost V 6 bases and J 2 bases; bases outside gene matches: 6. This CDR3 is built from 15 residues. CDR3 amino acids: CASRSSGELTDTQYF. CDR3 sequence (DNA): TGTGCCAGCAGGTCTAGCGGGGAACTCACAGATACGCAGTATTTT.

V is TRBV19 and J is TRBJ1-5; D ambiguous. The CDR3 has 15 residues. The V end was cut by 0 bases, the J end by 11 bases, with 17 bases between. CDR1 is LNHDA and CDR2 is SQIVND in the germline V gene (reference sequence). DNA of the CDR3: TGTGCCAGTAGTATAGATTCGGCTGCCCGCGGGGCCCAGCATTTT. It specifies CASSIDSAARGAQHF.

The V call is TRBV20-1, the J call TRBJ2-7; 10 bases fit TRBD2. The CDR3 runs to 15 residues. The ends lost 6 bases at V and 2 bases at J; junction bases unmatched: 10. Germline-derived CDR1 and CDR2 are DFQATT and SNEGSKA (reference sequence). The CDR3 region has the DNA TGCAGTGCCACGAGGACTAGCGGTTTAACCTACGAGCAGTACTTC. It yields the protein CSATRTSGLTYEQYF.

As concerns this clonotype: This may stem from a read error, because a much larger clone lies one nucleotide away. The CDR3 nucleotides are TGTGCCAGCAGCCATCTAGCGGCTACAGATACGCAGTATTTT. Translating gives CASSHLAATDTQYF. The chain uses TRBV7-9 and TRBJ2-3, with 7 nucleotides matching TRBD2. This CDR3 has 14 residues. V trimming: 5 bases; J trimming: 3 bases; junction bases outside the gene matches: 5. The germline V gene has CDR1 SEHNR and CDR2 FQNEAQ (reference sequence).

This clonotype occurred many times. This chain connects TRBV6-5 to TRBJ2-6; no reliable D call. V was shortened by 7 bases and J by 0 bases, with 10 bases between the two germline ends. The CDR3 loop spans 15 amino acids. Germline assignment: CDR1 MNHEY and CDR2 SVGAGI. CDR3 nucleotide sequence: TGTGCCAGCACCCAACCCCGCTCTGGGGCCAACGTCCTGACTTTC. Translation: CASTQPRSGANVLTF.

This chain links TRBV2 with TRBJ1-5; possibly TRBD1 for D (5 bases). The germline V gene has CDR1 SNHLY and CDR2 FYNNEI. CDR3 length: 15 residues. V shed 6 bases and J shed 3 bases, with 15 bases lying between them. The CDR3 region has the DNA TGTGCCAGCAGGCCGATGGGACGGAACAATCAGCCCCAGCATTTT. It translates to CASRPMGRNNQPQHF. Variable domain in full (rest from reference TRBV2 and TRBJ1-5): EPEVTQTPSHQVTQMGQEVILRCVPISNHLYFYWYRQILGQKVEFLVSFYNNEISEKSEIFDDQFSVERPDGSNFTLKIRSTKLEDSAMYFCASRPMGRNNQPQHFGDGTRLSIL.

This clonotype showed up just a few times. CDR3 residues: CASSFSWDEQYF. As DNA, the CDR3 is TGTGCCAGCAGTTTCAGTTGGGACGAGCAGTACTTC. The chain has TRBV28 and TRBJ2-7; no clear D gene. The CDR3 length is 12 residues. V was shortened by 3 bases and J by 5 bases, with 8 bases between the two germline ends. Germline V gene sequence: CDR1 MDHEN, CDR2 SYDVKM.

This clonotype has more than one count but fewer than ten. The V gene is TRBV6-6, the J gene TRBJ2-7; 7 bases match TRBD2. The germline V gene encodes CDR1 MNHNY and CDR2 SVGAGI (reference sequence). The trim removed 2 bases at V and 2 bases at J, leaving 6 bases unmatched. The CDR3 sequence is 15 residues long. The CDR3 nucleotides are TGTGCCAGCAGTTACGCGGCGGGAGAAGCCTACGAGCAGTACTTC. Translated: CASSYAAGEAYEQYF.

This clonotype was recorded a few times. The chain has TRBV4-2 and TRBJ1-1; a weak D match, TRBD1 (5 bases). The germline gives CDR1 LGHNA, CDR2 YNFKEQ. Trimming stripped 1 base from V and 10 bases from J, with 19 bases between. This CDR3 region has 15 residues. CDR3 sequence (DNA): TGTGCCAGCAGCCAAGGGGGAGGGGATCATGCCGGAGCTTTCTTT. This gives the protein CASSQGGGDHAGAFF.

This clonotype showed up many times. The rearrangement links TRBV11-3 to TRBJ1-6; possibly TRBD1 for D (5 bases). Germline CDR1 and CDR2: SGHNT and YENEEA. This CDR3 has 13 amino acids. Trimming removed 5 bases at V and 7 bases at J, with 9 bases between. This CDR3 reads CASSANRNSPLHF. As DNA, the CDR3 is TGTGCCAGCAGCGCGAACAGGAATTCACCCCTCCACTTT.

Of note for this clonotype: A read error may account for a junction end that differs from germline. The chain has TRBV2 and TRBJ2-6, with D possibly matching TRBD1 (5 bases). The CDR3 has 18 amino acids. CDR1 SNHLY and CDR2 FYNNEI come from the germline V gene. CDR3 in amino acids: CASSEPTRQTSGANVPTF. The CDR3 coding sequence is TGTGCCAGCAGTGAACCTACTCGACAGACCTCTGGGGCCAACGTCCCGACTTTC.

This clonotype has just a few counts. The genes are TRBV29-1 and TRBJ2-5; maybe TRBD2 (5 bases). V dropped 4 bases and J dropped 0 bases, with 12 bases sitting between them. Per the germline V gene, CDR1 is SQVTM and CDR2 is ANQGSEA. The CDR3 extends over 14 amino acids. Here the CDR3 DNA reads TGCAGCGTTGGAGGGCCTGAGTACCAAGAGACCCAGTACTTC. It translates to CSVGGPEYQETQYF. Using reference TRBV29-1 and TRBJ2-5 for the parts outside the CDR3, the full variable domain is SAVISQKPSRDICQRGTSLTIQCQVDSQVTMMFWYRQQPGQSLTLIATANQGSEATYESGFVIDKFPISRPNLTFSTLTVSNMSPEDSSIYLCSVGGPEYQETQYFGPGTRLLVL.

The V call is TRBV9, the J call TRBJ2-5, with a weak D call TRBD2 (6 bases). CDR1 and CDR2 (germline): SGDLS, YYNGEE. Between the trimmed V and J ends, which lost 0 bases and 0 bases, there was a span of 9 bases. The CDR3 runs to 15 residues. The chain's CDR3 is CASSVAGGNQETQYF. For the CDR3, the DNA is TGTGCCAGCAGCGTAGCTGGCGGGAACCAAGAGACCCAGTACTTC.

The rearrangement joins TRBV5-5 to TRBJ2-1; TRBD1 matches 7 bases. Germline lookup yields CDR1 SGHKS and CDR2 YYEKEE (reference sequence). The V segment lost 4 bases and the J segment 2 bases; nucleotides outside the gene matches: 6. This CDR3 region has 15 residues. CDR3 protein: CASSPWTGTYNEQFF. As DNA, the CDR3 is TGTGCCAGCAGCCCCTGGACAGGTACCTACAATGAGCAGTTCTTC. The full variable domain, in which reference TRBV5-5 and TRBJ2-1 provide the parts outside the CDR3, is DAGVTQSPTHLIKTRGQQVTLRCSPISGHKSVSWYQQVLGQGPQFIFQYYEKEERGRGNFPDRFSARQFPNYSSELNVNALLLGDSALYLCASSPWTGTYNEQFFGPGTRLTVL.

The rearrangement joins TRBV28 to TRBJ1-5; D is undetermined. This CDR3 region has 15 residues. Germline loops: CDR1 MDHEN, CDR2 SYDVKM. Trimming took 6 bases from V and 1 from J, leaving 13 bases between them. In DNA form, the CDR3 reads TGTGCCAGCAGCCCTGGAGGGAGCAGCAATCAGCCCCAGCATTTT. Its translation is CASSPGGSSNQPQHF.